The 5 T cell receptor beta chains reported below all come from one sample, sequenced in a study of OX40 agonist ivuxolimab in advanced cancers. The repertoire was sequenced with immunoSEQ multiplex PCR; TCRdb's copy has only in-frame clones and lacks some. The profile shows approximately 40,000 clones, around 90% of them singletons. The source was CD4+ or CD8+ T cells sorted from blood, collected in a trial of the OX40 agonist ivuxolimab. These receptors came from an adult with an advanced solid tumor such as melanoma, head and neck, liver or kidney cancer.

The rearrangement links TRBV6-1 to TRBJ1-2; D not resolved. The ends were cut back, 3 bases at V and 1 base at J, with 6 bases in the middle. This CDR3 spans 13 amino acids. The germline V gene encodes CDR1 MNHNS and CDR2 SASEGT. The CDR3 DNA follows: TGTGCCAGCAGTGACGGACGTAACTATGGCTACACCTTC. As protein: CASSDGRNYGYTF.

The chain links TRBV6-5 to TRBJ2-5; TRBD1 matches 9 bases. This CDR3 comprises 15 residues. The V and J ends lost 6 bases and 0 bases, in that order; junction bases with no gene match: 5. The germline CDR1 and CDR2 sequences are MNHEY and SVGAGI. The CDR3 loop reads CASSLDRGYQETQYF. The CDR3 DNA reads TGTGCCAGCAGCCTCGACAGGGGGTACCAAGAGACCCAGTACTTC.

The chain links TRBV28 to TRBJ1-1, with D perhaps TRBD1 (5 bases). Trimming took off 8 bases at V and 5 bases at J, with 15 bases between the two ends. This CDR3 contains 13 residues. Looked up from germline, CDR1 is MDHEN and CDR2 is SYDVKM. The CDR3 nucleotides are TGTGCCAGCCATTCACACGGGGGGACTGAAGCTTTCTTT. Translating gives CASHSHGGTEAFF.

This sequence joins TRBV27 and TRBJ2-7; TRBD2 is a possible D gene (5 bases). The V end lost 1 base, the J end lost 2 bases, and 15 bases lay between the germline ends. The CDR3 has 16 residues. Per the germline V gene, CDR1 is MNHEY and CDR2 is SMNVEV (reference sequence). CDR3 protein: CASSLYRGTATYEQYF. The CDR3, as DNA: TGTGCCAGCAGTTTATATCGGGGAACCGCGACCTACGAGCAGTACTTC.

The chain couples TRBV28 to TRBJ2-7, with TRBD2 as a possible D gene (5 bases). Trimming stripped 3 bases from V and 2 bases from J, with 14 bases between. CDR1 MDHEN and CDR2 SYDVKM come from the germline V gene. The CDR3 extends over 15 amino acids. The CDR3 loop is CASSFSRGITYEQYF. The CDR3 DNA reads as TGTGCCAGCAGTTTTTCAAGAGGGATTACCTACGAGCAGTACTTC.